The 24 T cell receptor beta chains given below trace back to one sample, sequenced in a study of T cell responses to AZD1222 COVID-19 vaccine. Sequenced by immunoSEQ multiplex PCR; TCRdb stores in-frame clones only, minus some. The sample contains 95,000 to 110,000 clones, around 91% of which appear only once. Sequencing was performed on peripheral blood, taken on day 0 of AZD1222 vaccination. These receptors were obtained from an adult in good health.

This clone has just one count. The rearrangement joins TRBV6-4 to TRBJ1-6; D possibly corresponds to TRBD1 (5 bases). The CDR3 has 14 amino acids. Germline V gene data show CDR1 as MRHNA and CDR2 as SNTAGT. V shed 6 bases and J shed 8 bases, with 14 bases lying between them. This CDR3 reads CASSEAGGYSPLHF. Written as DNA, the CDR3 is TGTGCCAGCAGCGAGGCTGGGGGGTATTCACCCCTCCACTTT.

V gene TRBV6-5 combines with J gene TRBJ2-2; 13 bases agree with TRBD2. This CDR3 spans 15 amino acids. The germline CDR1 and CDR2 sequences are MNHEY and SVGAGI. V lost 6 bases, J lost 9 bases, and 7 bases stayed unmatched. The CDR3 region is CASRTTSGGGRELFF. CDR3 nucleotides: TGTGCCAGCAGGACAACTAGCGGGGGGGGCCGGGAGCTGTTTTTT.

CDR3 protein: CASSPSNGGDYSPLHF. DNA of the CDR3: TGTGCCAGCAGCCCCTCCAATGGGGGCGATTATTCACCCCTCCACTTT. The chain links TRBV7-9 to TRBJ1-6, with D perhaps matching TRBD1 (6 bases). In germline, CDR1 is SEHNR, CDR2 FQNEAQ (reference sequence). This CDR3 is 16 amino acids long. Trimming pared 5 bases from V and 8 bases from J, leaving 19 bases between.

This chain joins TRBV6-2 or TRBV6-3 and TRBJ2-7; D unclear. The CDR3 is 16 residues long. The germline CDR1 and CDR2 sequences are MNHEY and SVGEGT. V gave up 1 base and J gave up 0 bases, with 13 bases separating them. CDR3 sequence: CASSYWWDPSSYEQYF. The CDR3 DNA reads as TGTGCCAGCAGTTACTGGTGGGATCCGAGCTCCTACGAGCAGTACTTC.

This clone was seen once. V is TRBV18 and J is TRBJ1-1; D call uncertain. This CDR3 has 13 residues. Germline V lookup: CDR1 KGHSH, CDR2 LQKENI. V lost 3 bases to trimming and J lost 1 base, with 6 bases between them. The CDR3 loop is CASSPQKNTEAFF. The CDR3 DNA follows: TGTGCCAGCTCACCGCAAAAGAACACTGAAGCTTTCTTT.

The chain combines TRBV5-6 with TRBJ1-5; possibly TRBD1 for D (5 bases). CDR1 SGHDT and CDR2 YYEEEE come from the germline V gene. Trimming cost V 2 bases and J 2 bases, with 11 bases left between them. The CDR3 spans 15 residues. CDR3 amino acids: CASSLQQAGNQPQHF. CDR3 bases: TGTGCCAGCAGCTTACAACAGGCGGGCAATCAGCCCCAGCATTTT.

The CDR3 sequence is CASIPPGGSNEKLFF. CDR3 in DNA: TGTGCCAGCATCCCACCGGGGGGCTCTAATGAAAAACTGTTTTTT. The chain employs TRBV6-5 and TRBJ1-4, with D possibly TRBD1 on 6 matching bases. V dropped 7 bases and J dropped 3 bases, with 15 bases sitting between them. Germline loops: CDR1 MNHEY, CDR2 SVGAGI. The CDR3 runs to 15 residues.

This chain links TRBV5-1 with TRBJ2-2; D possibly corresponds to TRBD2 (6 bases). Deletions cut 5 bases from V and 4 bases from J, with 15 bases between. CDR1 SGHRS and CDR2 YFSETQ come from the germline V gene. CDR3 length: 15 amino acids. CDR3 residues: CASRLPGLPTGELFF. As DNA, the CDR3 is TGCGCCAGCAGGCTCCCGGGACTTCCCACCGGGGAGCTGTTTTTT.

The sample holds a few counts of this clone. This chain links TRBV18 with TRBJ1-5; no clear D. From germline, CDR1 is KGHSH and CDR2 LQKENI. V lost 6 bases and J 1 base, leaving 13 bases between the germline ends. This CDR3 is 15 amino acids long. The CDR3 reads CASSQEGLSNQPQHF. CDR3 in DNA: TGTGCCAGCTCCCAGGAGGGTCTGAGCAATCAGCCCCAGCATTTT. Variable domain in full (rest from reference TRBV18 and TRBJ1-5): NAGVMQNPRHLVRRRGQEARLRCSPMKGHSHVYWYRQLPEEGLKFMVYLQKENIIDESGMPKERFSAEFPKEGPSILRIQQVVRGDSAAYFCASSQEGLSNQPQHFGDGTRLSIL.

This clone was counted a single time. This chain uses TRBV7-9 with TRBJ1-5; D is possibly TRBD1 (5 bases). The germline V gene has CDR1 SEHNR and CDR2 FQNEAQ (reference sequence). There are 14 residues in the CDR3. V dropped 3 bases and J dropped 3 bases, with 9 bases sitting between them. The CDR3 reads CASSLGGLNQPQHF. CDR3 nucleotides: TGTGCCAGCAGCTTGGGGGGACTCAATCAGCCCCAGCATTTT.

V is TRBV10-3 and J is TRBJ1-2; 8 bases agree with TRBD1. Per germline, CDR1 ENHRY and CDR2 SYGVKD. The CDR3 has 14 amino acids. V was clipped by 10 bases and J by 3 bases; unmatched bases: 10. CDR3 loop: CATDDRGSHYGYTF. Written as DNA, the CDR3 is TGTGCCACGGACGACAGGGGCAGTCACTATGGCTACACCTTC.

The chain employs TRBV18 and TRBJ2-7; D unclear. Per germline, CDR1 KGHSH and CDR2 LQKENI. Trimming cost V 8 bases and J 7 bases, with 15 bases left between them. The CDR3 spans 12 residues. The DNA for the CDR3 is TGTGCCAGCGCAACCCGCCAGTGGGAGCAGTACTTC. This gives the protein CASATRQWEQYF.

In the case of this clone: Germline is not matched at one junction end, which may reflect a read error. This chain links TRBV5-8 with TRBJ1-2, with a possible D match to TRBD1 (5 bases). The CDR3 is 16 amino acids. Germline CDR1 is SGHTS and CDR2 is YDEGEE. The CDR3 region is CASSLLTLARDHGYTF. The DNA of the CDR3 is TGTGCTAGCAGCTTGTTAACACTGGCCAGGGATCATGGCTACACCTTC.

The chain couples TRBV6-5 to TRBJ2-5, with D unresolved. The germline gives CDR1 MNHEY, CDR2 SVGAGI. Trimming removed 8 bases at V and 5 bases at J, with 18 bases between. The CDR3 is made up of 14 amino acids. CDR3 bases: TGTGCCAGCCGTAGGTCTCTTGGGTGGGAGACCCAGTACTTC. Translation: CASRRSLGWETQYF.

The chain links TRBV6-5 to TRBJ1-1; the match to TRBD1 covers 7 bases. Losses at the gene ends were 5 bases for V and 7 bases for J; bases not matched to a gene: 7. There are 13 residues in the CDR3. CDR1 MNHEY and CDR2 SVGAGI come from the germline V gene. CDR3 nucleotides: TGTGCCAGCAGTACAGGGGCCAACTATGAAGCTTTCTTT. This translates into CASSTGANYEAFF.

This clone was recorded only once. The chain links TRBV7-2 to TRBJ1-1; 7 nucleotides line up with TRBD1. Trimming at V came to 6 bases and at J to 2 bases, leaving 6 bases not matched to a gene. CDR1 is SGHTA and CDR2 is FQGNSA in the germline V gene. The CDR3 loop spans 14 amino acids. CDR3 DNA sequence: TGTGCCAGCAGAAGGACAGGTTTTAACACTGAAGCTTTCTTT. Translating it yields CASRRTGFNTEAFF.

V gene TRBV6-1 combines with J gene TRBJ2-3; D possibly corresponds to TRBD2 (6 bases). Germline assignment: CDR1 MNHNS and CDR2 SASEGT. The CDR3 length is 15 residues. V dropped 2 bases and J dropped 4 bases, with 13 bases sitting between them. CDR3 protein: CASSESGLQADTQYF. The CDR3 nucleotides read TGTGCCAGCAGTGAATCGGGACTCCAAGCAGATACGCAGTATTTT.

This chain joins TRBV5-5 and TRBJ2-7; the D gene is possibly TRBD1 (5 bases). This CDR3 is 13 amino acids long. Germline lookup yields CDR1 SGHKS and CDR2 YYEKEE (reference sequence). V was trimmed by 4 bases and J by 8 bases, leaving 16 bases between them. In DNA, the CDR3 is TGTGCCAGCAGCCCGAATGGGCAGGGTAAGCAGTACTTC. It encodes CASSPNGQGKQYF.

The CDR3 reads CASSPGQGIYNEQFF. CDR3 coding DNA: TGTGCCAGCAGCCCTGGACAGGGGATTTACAATGAGCAGTTCTTC. The chain recombines TRBV5-4 with TRBJ2-1; 9 bases agree with TRBD1. Trimming cost V 4 bases and J 4 bases; bases outside gene matches: 6. The CDR3 runs 15 residues. Germline CDR1 reads SGHNT; CDR2 reads YYREEE (reference sequence).

The chain links TRBV4-1 to TRBJ2-1; possibly TRBD1 or TRBD2 for D (5 bases each). V was trimmed by 3 bases and J by 7 bases, leaving 22 bases between them. In germline, CDR1 is MGHRA, CDR2 YSYEKL. CDR3 length: 17 amino acids. The CDR3 DNA sequence: TGCGCCAGCAGCCAGGCCATGGGGGATCTAGAGGGGAATGAGCAGTTCTTC. It encodes CASSQAMGDLEGNEQFF.

This clone was seen a few times. This sequence joins TRBV9 and TRBJ2-5; the D call may be TRBD1 or TRBD2 (5 bases each). V lost 2 bases and J 5 bases, leaving 13 bases between the germline ends. The CDR3 spans 14 residues. CDR1 and CDR2 from the germline V gene are SGDLS and YYNGEE. CDR3 protein: CASSVGAGGETQYF. In nucleotides, the CDR3 is TGTGCCAGCAGCGTTGGGGCAGGCGGGGAGACCCAGTACTTC.

For the CDR3, the DNA is TGTGCCAGCAGCTTACCCTACAATGAGCAGTTCTTC. This gives the protein CASSLPYNEQFF. The chain couples TRBV7-2 to TRBJ2-1; D ambiguous. CDR1 is SGHTA and CDR2 is FQGNSA in the germline V gene. This CDR3 comprises 12 residues. With 2 bases removed from V and 2 bases from J, the gap between germline ends came to 1 base.

The genes are TRBV7-3 and TRBJ1-1, with TRBD1 as a possible D gene (5 bases). The CDR3 has 14 residues. CDR1 is SGHTA and CDR2 is FQGTGA in the germline V gene. Trimming took off 2 bases at V and 1 base at J, with 8 bases between the two ends. The DNA of the CDR3 is TGTGCCAGCAGCTTAGGACATTCGAACACTGAAGCTTTCTTT. Protein product: CASSLGHSNTEAFF.

The V and J genes are TRBV15 and TRBJ2-4, with TRBD1 matching 12 bases. CDR1 and CDR2 (germline): LNHNV, YYDKDF (reference sequence). V shed 0 bases, J shed 9 bases, and the junction held 12 bases outside the gene matches. CDR3 size: 18 residues. CDR3 protein: CATSRDLPGQGAQGIQYF. The CDR3 DNA sequence: TGTGCCACCAGCAGAGATCTTCCGGGACAGGGGGCTCAGGGCATTCAGTACTTC.